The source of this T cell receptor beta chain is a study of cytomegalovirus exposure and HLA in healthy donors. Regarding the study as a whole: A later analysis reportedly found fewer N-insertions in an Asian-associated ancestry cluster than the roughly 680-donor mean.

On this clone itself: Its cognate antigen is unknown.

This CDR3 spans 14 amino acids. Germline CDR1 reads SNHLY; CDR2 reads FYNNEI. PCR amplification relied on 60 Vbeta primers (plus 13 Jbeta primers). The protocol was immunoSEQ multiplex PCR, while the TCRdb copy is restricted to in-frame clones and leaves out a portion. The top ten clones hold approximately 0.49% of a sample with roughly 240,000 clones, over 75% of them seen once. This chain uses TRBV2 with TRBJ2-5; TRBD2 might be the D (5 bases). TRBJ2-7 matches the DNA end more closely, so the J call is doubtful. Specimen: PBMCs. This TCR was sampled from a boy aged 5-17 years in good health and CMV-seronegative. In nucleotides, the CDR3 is TGTGCCAGCAGTACAGTAAGGACTTCCTACGAGCAGTACTTC. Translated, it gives CASSTVRTSYEQYF.